This T cell receptor beta chain was found in a study of OX40 agonist ivuxolimab in advanced cancers. At the level of the study: Dose-escalation patients had hepatocellular carcinoma, melanoma, renal cell or head and neck cancer. Partial response was recorded in three patients: one hepatocellular carcinoma and two cutaneous melanoma cases. Patients were under 90% male with ages roughly 23 to 90, mean 60.

Sequencing was performed with immunoSEQ multiplex PCR; in TCRdb, only in-frame clones are kept and a portion is missing. The sample has 57,000 or so clones; about 82% are singletons. Germline V lookup: CDR1 LNHDA, CDR2 SQIVND (reference sequence). Losses at the gene ends were 6 bases for V and 7 bases for J; bases not matched to a gene: 6. The CDR3 length is 14 residues. As concerns this clone: Its antigen is not known.

Study-wide results and limits: It was not determined which antigens were specifically recognized by the peripheral T cells that had undergone clonal expansion.

The chain couples TRBV19 to TRBJ1-4; TRBD1 agrees at 9 bases. This sample comprised CD4+ or CD8+ T cells sorted from blood, obtained in a trial of the OX40 agonist ivuxolimab. The source of this sequence is an adult with an advanced solid tumor such as melanoma, head and neck, liver or kidney cancer. In DNA, the CDR3 is TGTGCCAGTAGCCAGACAGGGGGAAGTGAAAAACTGTTTTTT. Translating gives CASSQTGGSEKLFF.